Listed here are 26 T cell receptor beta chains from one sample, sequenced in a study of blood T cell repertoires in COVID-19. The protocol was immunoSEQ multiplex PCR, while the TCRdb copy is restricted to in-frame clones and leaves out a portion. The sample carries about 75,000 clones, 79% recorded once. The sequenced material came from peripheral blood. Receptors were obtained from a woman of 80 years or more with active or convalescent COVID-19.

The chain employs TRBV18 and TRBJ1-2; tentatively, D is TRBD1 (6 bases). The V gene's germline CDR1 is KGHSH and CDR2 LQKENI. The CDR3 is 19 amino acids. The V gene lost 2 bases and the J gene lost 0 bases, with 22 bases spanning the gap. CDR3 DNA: TGTGCCAGCTCACCATATATTCGGACAGTTGGGGGAGCTAACTATGGCTACACCTTC. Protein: CASSPYIRTVGGANYGYTF. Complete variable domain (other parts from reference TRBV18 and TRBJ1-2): NAGVMQNPRHLVRRRGQEARLRCSPMKGHSHVYWYRQLPEEGLKFMVYLQKENIIDESGMPKERFSAEFPKEGPSILRIQQVVRGDSAAYFCASSPYIRTVGGANYGYTFGSGTRLTVV.

The CDR3 sequence is CAISEFLGWYWWGANTGELFF. CDR3 DNA sequence: TGTGCCATCAGTGAGTTTTTAGGGTGGTATTGGTGGGGGGCGAACACCGGGGAGCTGTTTTTT. The chain combines TRBV10-3 with TRBJ2-2; weak D call: TRBD2 (6 bases). CDR1 is ENHRY and CDR2 is SYGVKD in the germline V gene. The ends were cut back, 1 base at V and 0 bases at J, with 24 bases in the middle. CDR3 length: 21 amino acids.

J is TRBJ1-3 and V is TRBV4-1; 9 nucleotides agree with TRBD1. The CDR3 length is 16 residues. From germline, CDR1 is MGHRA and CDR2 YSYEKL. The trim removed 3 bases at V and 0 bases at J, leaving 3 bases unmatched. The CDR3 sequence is CASSQVGQGSGNTIYF. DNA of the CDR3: TGCGCCAGCAGCCAGGTGGGACAGGGCTCTGGAAACACCATATATTTT.

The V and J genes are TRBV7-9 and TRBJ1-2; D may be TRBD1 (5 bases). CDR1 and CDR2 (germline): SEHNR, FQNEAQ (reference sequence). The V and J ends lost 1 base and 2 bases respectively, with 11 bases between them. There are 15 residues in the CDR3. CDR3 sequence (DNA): TGTGCCAGCAGCTTAGGACCAGGGAACAACTATGGCTACACCTTC. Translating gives CASSLGPGNNYGYTF.

The CDR3: CASSMTGGNTIYF. In DNA form, the CDR3 reads TGTGCCAGCAGCATGACAGGGGGAAACACCATATATTTT. This rearrangement joins TRBV5-5 to TRBJ1-3, with 7 bases that match TRBD1. After removal of 4 bases from V and 4 bases from J, the junction contained 2 bases not matched to a gene. The V gene's germline CDR1 is SGHKS and CDR2 YYEKEE (reference sequence). This CDR3 has 13 amino acids.

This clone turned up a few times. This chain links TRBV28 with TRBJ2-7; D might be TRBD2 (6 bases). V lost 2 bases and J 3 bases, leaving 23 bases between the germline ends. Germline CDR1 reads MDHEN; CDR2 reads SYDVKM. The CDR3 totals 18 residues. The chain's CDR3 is CASSLGIRWTNTNYEQYF. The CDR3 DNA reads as TGTGCCAGCAGTTTAGGGATCCGGTGGACTAACACCAACTACGAGCAGTACTTC.

CDR3 in DNA: TGCGCCAGCAGCCAAGATCAGCGGGGGCCTTACAATGAGCAGTTCTTC. Translation gives CASSQDQRGPYNEQFF. The gene calls are TRBV4-3 and TRBJ2-1; the match to TRBD2 covers 8 bases. This CDR3 contains 16 residues. The V gene end was trimmed by 0 bases and the J gene end by 4 bases; junction bases not matched to a gene: 5. The germline V gene encodes CDR1 LGHNA and CDR2 YSLEER.

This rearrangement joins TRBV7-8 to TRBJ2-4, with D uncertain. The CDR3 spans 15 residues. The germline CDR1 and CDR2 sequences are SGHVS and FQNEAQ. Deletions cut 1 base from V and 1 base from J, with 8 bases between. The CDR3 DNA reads TGTGCCAGCAGCTTAGGTAGAGGTGCCAAAAACATTCAGTACTTC. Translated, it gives CASSLGRGAKNIQYF.

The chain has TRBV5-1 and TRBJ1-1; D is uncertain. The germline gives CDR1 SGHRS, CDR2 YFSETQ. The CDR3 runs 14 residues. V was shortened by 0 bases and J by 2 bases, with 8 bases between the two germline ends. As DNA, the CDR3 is TGCGCCAGCAGCTTGGGATGGAGTAACACTGAAGCTTTCTTT. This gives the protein CASSLGWSNTEAFF.

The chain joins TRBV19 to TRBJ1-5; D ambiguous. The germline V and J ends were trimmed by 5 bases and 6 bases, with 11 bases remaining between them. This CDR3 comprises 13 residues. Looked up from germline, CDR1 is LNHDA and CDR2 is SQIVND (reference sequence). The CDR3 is CASSLQAFQPQHF. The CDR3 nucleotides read TGTGCCAGTAGTCTCCAGGCTTTTCAGCCCCAGCATTTT. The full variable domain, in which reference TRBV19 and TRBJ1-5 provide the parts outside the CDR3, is DGGITQSPKYLFRKEGQNVTLSCEQNLNHDAMYWYRQDPGQGLRLIYYSQIVNDFQKGDIAEGYSVSREKKESFPLTVTSAQKNPTAFYLCASSLQAFQPQHFGDGTRLSIL.

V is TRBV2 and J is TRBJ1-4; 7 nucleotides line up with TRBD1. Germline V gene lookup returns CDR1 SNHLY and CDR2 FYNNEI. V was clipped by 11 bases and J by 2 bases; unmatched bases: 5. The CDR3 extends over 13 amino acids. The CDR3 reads CAVKQGTNEKLFF. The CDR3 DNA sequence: TGTGCCGTAAAACAGGGGACTAATGAAAAACTGTTTTTT. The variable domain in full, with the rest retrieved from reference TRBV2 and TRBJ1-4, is EPEVTQTPSHQVTQMGQEVILRCVPISNHLYFYWYRQILGQKVEFLVSFYNNEISEKSEIFDDQFSVERPDGSNFTLKIRSTKLEDSAMYFCAVKQGTNEKLFFGSGTQLSVL.

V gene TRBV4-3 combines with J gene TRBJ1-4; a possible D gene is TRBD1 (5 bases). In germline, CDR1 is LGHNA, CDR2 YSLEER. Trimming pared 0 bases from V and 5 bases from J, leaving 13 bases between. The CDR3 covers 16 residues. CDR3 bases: TGCGCCAGCAGCCAAGATAGGTCGCAGGGAAATGAAAAACTGTTTTTT. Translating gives CASSQDRSQGNEKLFF.

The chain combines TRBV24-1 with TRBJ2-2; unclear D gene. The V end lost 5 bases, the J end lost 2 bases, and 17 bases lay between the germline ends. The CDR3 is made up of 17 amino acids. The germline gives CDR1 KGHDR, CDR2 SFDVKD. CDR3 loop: CATSGHHTTTNTGELFF. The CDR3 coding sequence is TGTGCCACCAGTGGGCACCACACCACTACTAACACCGGGGAGCTGTTTTTT.

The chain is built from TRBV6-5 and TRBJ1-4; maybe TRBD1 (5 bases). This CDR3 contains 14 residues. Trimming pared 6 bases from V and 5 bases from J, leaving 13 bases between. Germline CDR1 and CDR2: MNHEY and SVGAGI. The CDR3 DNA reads TGTGCCAGCAGCAACCGACAGTTAAATGAAAAACTGTTTTTT. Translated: CASSNRQLNEKLFF.

The CDR3, as DNA: TGTGCCAGCTCGCAGGGGAACTATGGCTACACCTTC. Translation: CASSQGNYGYTF. The V call is TRBV18, the J call TRBJ1-2; weak D call: TRBD1 (6 bases). The CDR3 covers 12 residues. Germline CDR1 KGHSH, CDR2 LQKENI. Trimming took off 6 bases at V and 2 bases at J, with 7 bases between the two ends.

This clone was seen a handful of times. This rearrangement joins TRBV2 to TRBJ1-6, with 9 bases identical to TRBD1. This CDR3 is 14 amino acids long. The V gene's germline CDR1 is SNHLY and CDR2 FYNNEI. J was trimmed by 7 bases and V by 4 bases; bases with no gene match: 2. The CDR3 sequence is CASSGGTGNSPLHF. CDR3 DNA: TGTGCCAGCAGTGGCGGGACAGGGAATTCACCCCTCCACTTT.

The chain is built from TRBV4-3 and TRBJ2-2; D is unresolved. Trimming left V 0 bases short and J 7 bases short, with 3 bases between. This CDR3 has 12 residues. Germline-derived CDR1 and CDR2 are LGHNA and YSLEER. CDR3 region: CASSQDYGELFF. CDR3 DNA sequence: TGCGCCAGCAGCCAAGATTACGGGGAGCTGTTTTTT.

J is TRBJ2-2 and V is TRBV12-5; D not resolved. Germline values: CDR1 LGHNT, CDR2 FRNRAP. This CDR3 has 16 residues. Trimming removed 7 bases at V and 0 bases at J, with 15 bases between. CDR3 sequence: CASDSGATANTGELFF. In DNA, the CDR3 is TGTGCTAGTGATTCGGGTGCTACGGCGAACACCGGGGAGCTGTTTTTT.

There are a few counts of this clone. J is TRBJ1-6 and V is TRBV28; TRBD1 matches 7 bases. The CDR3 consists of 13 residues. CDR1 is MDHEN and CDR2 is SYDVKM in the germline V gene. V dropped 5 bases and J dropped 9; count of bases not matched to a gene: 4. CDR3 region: CASSGDSSSPLHF. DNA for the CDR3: TGTGCCAGCAGTGGGGACAGCTCTTCACCCCTCCACTTT.

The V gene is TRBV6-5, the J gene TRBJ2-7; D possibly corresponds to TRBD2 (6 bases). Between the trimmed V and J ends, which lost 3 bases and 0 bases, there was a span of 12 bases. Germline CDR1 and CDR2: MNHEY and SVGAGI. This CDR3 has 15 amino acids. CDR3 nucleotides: TGTGCCAGCAGTTATAGGAGGGCGAGCTCCTACGAGCAGTACTTC. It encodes CASSYRRASSYEQYF.

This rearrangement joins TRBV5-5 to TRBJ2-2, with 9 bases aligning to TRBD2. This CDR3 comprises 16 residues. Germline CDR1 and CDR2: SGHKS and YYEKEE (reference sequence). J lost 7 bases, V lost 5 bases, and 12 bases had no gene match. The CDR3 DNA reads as TGTGCCAGCAGAACCCCCGGGACTAGCCTCCTCGGGGAGCTGTTTTTT. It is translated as CASRTPGTSLLGELFF.

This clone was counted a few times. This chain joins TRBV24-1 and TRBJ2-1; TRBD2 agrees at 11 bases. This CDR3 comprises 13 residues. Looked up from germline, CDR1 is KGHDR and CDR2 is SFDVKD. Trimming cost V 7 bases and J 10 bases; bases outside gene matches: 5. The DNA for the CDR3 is TGTGCCACCAGACTAGCGGGAGCCCGCGAGCAGTTCTTC. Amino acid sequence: CATRLAGAREQFF.

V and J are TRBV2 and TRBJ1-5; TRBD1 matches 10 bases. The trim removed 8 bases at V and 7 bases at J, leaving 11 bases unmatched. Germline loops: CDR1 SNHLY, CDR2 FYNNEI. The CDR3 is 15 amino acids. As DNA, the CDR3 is TGTGCCAGCCAACCGGGACAGGGGTTCGGGCAGCCCCAGCATTTT. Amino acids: CASQPGQGFGQPQHF.

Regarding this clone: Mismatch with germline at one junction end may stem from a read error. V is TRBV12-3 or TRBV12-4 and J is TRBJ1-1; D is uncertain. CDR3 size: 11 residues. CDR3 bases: TGTGCCAGCAGTATAGCAGAGGAAGCTTTCTTT. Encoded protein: CASSIAEEAFF.

The chain's CDR3 is CATSGGGQGLNNEQFF. The CDR3 DNA is TGTGCCACCAGTGGGGGGGGACAGGGACTGAACAATGAGCAGTTCTTC. The chain recombines TRBV24-1 with TRBJ2-1, with 9 bases identical to TRBD1. Germline V gives CDR1 KGHDR, CDR2 SFDVKD. J was trimmed by 5 bases and V by 5 bases; bases with no gene match: 9. The CDR3 extends over 16 amino acids.

The CDR3 DNA reads as TGTGCCAGTCGGGACTACCTATACAATGAGCAGTTCTTC. The encoded protein is CASRDYLYNEQFF. The chain uses TRBV19 and TRBJ2-1; 7 nucleotides match TRBD2. CDR3 length: 13 residues. V shed 8 bases and J 4 bases; nucleotides not matched to a gene: 5. Germline CDR1 reads LNHDA; CDR2 reads SQIVND (reference sequence).